This record covers a single T cell receptor (beta chain). The target antigen is unknown. This sample is part of a study of response to subunit inactivated influenza vaccine. Overall study findings and caveats: Every seasonal influenza vaccination brings in few new T cells, the authors suggested.

A single record per CDR3 protein comes from TCRdb applying MiXCR to the RT-PCR reads. The table has a few hundred thousand distinct CDR3 sequences, 20% to 25% seen once. Trimming cost V 1 base and J 2 bases; bases outside gene matches: 3. CDR3 length: 15 amino acids. In germline, CDR1 is SGHRS, CDR2 YFSETQ. The sequence was collected from a man aged 50-75 years who received an inactivated influenza vaccine. This specimen was PBMCs from blood, taken about 20 months after vaccination. This chain uses TRBV5-1 with TRBJ2-3; TRBD2 agrees at 8 bases. The CDR3 loop reads CASSLTGGITDTQYF. The DNA of the CDR3 is TGCGCCAGCAGCTTGACGGGGGGGATCACAGATACGCAGTATTTT.